These 21 T cell receptor beta chains came from one sample sequenced in a study of blood T cell repertoires in COVID-19. Method: immunoSEQ multiplex PCR; TCRdb's copy keeps in-frame clones and lacks some. The top ten hold 7% to 8% of the sample, which has about 170,000 clones, 70% to 90% seen once. The sequenced sample was peripheral blood. The receptors come from a woman of 80 years or more in a cohort sampled during active or convalescent COVID-19.

J is TRBJ1-5 and V is TRBV19, with D tentatively TRBD1 (6 bases). In germline, CDR1 is LNHDA, CDR2 SQIVND (reference sequence). There are 13 residues in the CDR3. V dropped 7 bases and J dropped 7 bases, with 14 bases sitting between them. DNA for the CDR3: TGTGCCAGTAAGGGGGGGGTGAGGCAGCCCCAGCATTTT. This translates into CASKGGVRQPQHF.

This clone was picked up a small number of times. V usage is TRBV10-3 and J usage is TRBJ2-1; perhaps TRBD1 as D (6 bases). Between the trimmed V and J ends, which lost 6 bases and 8 bases, there was a span of 17 bases. The CDR3 covers 14 residues. CDR1 and CDR2 from the germline V gene are ENHRY and SYGVKD. The DNA of the CDR3 is TGTGCCATCAGAGGGGGACGTCTCAGACATGAGCAGTTCTTC. This sequence encodes CAIRGGRLRHEQFF.

The chain employs TRBV7-8 and TRBJ1-2, with D maybe TRBD1 (6 bases). Germline V gene lookup returns CDR1 SGHVS and CDR2 FQNEAQ. The CDR3 length is 14 residues. V lost 4 bases to trimming and J lost 2 bases, with 11 bases between them. In nucleotides, the CDR3 is TGTGCCAGCAGCTCGGGACATCCGAACTATGGCTACACCTTC. Amino acids: CASSSGHPNYGYTF.

The chain carries TRBV6-2 or TRBV6-3 and TRBJ1-5, with D possibly TRBD1 on 6 matching bases. CDR1 and CDR2 (germline): MNHEY, SVGEGT. The V end lost 6 bases, the J end lost 2 bases, and 14 bases lay between the germline ends. The CDR3 has 15 amino acids. CDR3 nucleotides: TGTGCCAGCAGCCAGACAGGCTTGGGCAATCAGCCCCAGCATTTT. It yields the protein CASSQTGLGNQPQHF.

This chain joins TRBV10-3 and TRBJ1-2; D is unresolved. V was shortened by 1 base and J by 1 base, with 7 bases between the two germline ends. CDR3 length: 14 amino acids. Looked up from germline, CDR1 is ENHRY and CDR2 is SYGVKD. CDR3 nucleotides: TGTGCCATCAGTGAGTTTGGCAGTAACTATGGCTACACCTTC. It specifies CAISEFGSNYGYTF.

The V and J genes are TRBV6-5 and TRBJ1-2; the D gene is possibly TRBD1 (5 bases). The CDR3 loop spans 14 amino acids. Trimming took off 6 bases at V and 5 bases at J, with 16 bases between the two ends. Germline CDR1 reads MNHEY; CDR2 reads SVGAGI. In DNA form, the CDR3 reads TGTGCCAGCAGCCGCGGGGGACCTGAATATGGCTACACCTTC. This gives the protein CASSRGGPEYGYTF.

The rearrangement joins TRBV7-8 to TRBJ2-5; 8 positions match TRBD2. The length of the CDR3 is 13 residues. In germline, CDR1 is SGHVS, CDR2 FQNEAQ. V gave up 4 bases and J gave up 5 bases; unmatched junction bases: 3. In DNA form, the CDR3 reads TGTGCCAGCAGCTCAGGACTAGCCGAGACCCAGTACTTC. This gives the protein CASSSGLAETQYF.

The V and J genes are TRBV12-3 or TRBV12-4 and TRBJ2-2; possible D gene TRBD1, 6 bases. Deletions cut 4 bases from V and 7 bases from J, with 10 bases between. The CDR3 extends over 13 amino acids. The CDR3 sequence: CASSWGPGGELFF. DNA of the CDR3: TGTGCCAGCAGTTGGGGGCCGGGCGGGGAGCTGTTTTTT.

V usage is TRBV2 and J usage is TRBJ2-3; TRBD2 matches at 7 bases. This CDR3 contains 16 residues. V was pared by 7 bases and J by 0 bases, with 10 bases of the junction left unmatched. Germline lookup yields CDR1 SNHLY and CDR2 FYNNEI. CDR3 in amino acids: CASMWGTSESTDTQYF. CDR3 DNA sequence: TGTGCCAGCATGTGGGGAACTAGCGAGAGCACAGATACGCAGTATTTT.

This chain joins TRBV12-5 and TRBJ1-2; TRBD1 agrees at 7 bases. The trim removed 4 bases at V and 9 bases at J, leaving 5 bases unmatched. The CDR3 loop spans 12 amino acids. The germline CDR1 and CDR2 sequences are LGHNT and FRNRAP. The CDR3: CASGSHRGSYTF. The CDR3 DNA is TGTGCTAGTGGTTCCCACAGGGGTAGCTACACCTTC.

The V and J genes are TRBV4-1 and TRBJ2-7, with 8 bases identical to TRBD2. Trimming at V came to 0 bases and at J to 0 bases, leaving 4 bases not matched to a gene. CDR3 size: 16 residues. CDR1 is MGHRA and CDR2 is YSYEKL in the germline V gene. This CDR3 is CASSQDYTSGSYEQYV. CDR3 in DNA: TGCGCCAGCAGCCAAGACTATACTAGCGGCTCCTACGAGCAGTACGTC.

The CDR3 reads CASSIRGQKYGYTF. CDR3 bases: TGTGCCAGTAGTATCAGGGGACAGAAGTATGGCTACACCTTC. The rearrangement joins TRBV19 to TRBJ1-2, with 7 nucleotides matching TRBD1. J gave up 5 bases and V 3 bases, and 6 bases lay outside the gene matches. CDR3 size: 14 residues. Germline V gives CDR1 LNHDA, CDR2 SQIVND (reference sequence).

This rearrangement joins TRBV5-1 to TRBJ2-1; TRBD2 agrees at 8 bases. CDR3 length: 14 residues. CDR1 and CDR2 (germline): SGHRS, YFSETQ. Unmatched junction bases numbered 7, after V lost 6 bases and J lost 5 bases. The CDR3 nucleotides read TGCGCCAGCAATAAGCGGGAGATGAACAATGAGCAGTTCTTC. It codes for CASNKREMNNEQFF.

A few counts support this clone. The chain uses TRBV4-1 and TRBJ1-1; tentative D call: TRBD1 (6 bases). CDR1 and CDR2 from the germline V gene are MGHRA and YSYEKL. Trimming pared 0 bases from V and 5 bases from J, leaving 16 bases between. The CDR3 length is 16 residues. The CDR3 loop reads CASSQDPGGRGTEAFF. For the CDR3, the DNA is TGCGCCAGCAGCCAAGACCCGGGGGGTAGGGGGACTGAAGCTTTCTTT.

This chain joins TRBV3-1 (or the pseudogene TRBV3-2) and TRBJ2-7; 8 bases agree with TRBD2. There are 17 residues in the CDR3. V gave up 4 bases and J gave up 2 bases; unmatched junction bases: 13. CDR1 and CDR2 from the germline V gene are LGHDT and YNNKEL (reference sequence). CDR3 sequence (DNA): TGTGCCAGCAGCCGCACGAAGAGGTCGCGGGGGGCCTACGAGCAGTACTTC. It yields the protein CASSRTKRSRGAYEQYF.

The chain uses TRBV7-2 and TRBJ2-2; 8 bases are shared with TRBD1. In germline, CDR1 is SGHTA, CDR2 FQGNSA. The CDR3 has 14 amino acids. V gave up 3 bases and J gave up 7 bases; unmatched junction bases: 4. The CDR3 reads CASSLTGVSGELFF. The DNA of the CDR3 is TGTGCCAGCAGCTTGACAGGGGTGAGCGGGGAGCTGTTTTTT. Together with reference TRBV7-2 and TRBJ2-2, the CDR3 gives the full variable domain: GAGVSQSPSNKVTEKGKDVELRCDPISGHTALYWYRQSLGQGLEFLIYFQGNSAPDKSGLPSDRFSAERTGGSVSTLTIQRTQQEDSAVYLCASSLTGVSGELFFGEGSRLTVL.

A few counts support this clone. This chain links TRBV6-5 with TRBJ2-3; TRBD1 matches 7 bases. V was clipped by 5 bases and J by 3 bases; unmatched bases: 8. Per germline, CDR1 MNHEY and CDR2 SVGAGI. CDR3 length: 15 residues. Here the CDR3 DNA reads TGTGCCAGCAGTCGGACAGGTGAATGGACAGATACGCAGTATTTT. This encodes CASSRTGEWTDTQYF.

The chain joins TRBV5-4 to TRBJ2-7; a weak D match, TRBD1 (5 bases). V was cut by 0 bases and J by 3 bases, with 10 bases left in between. CDR1 is SGHNT and CDR2 is YYREEE in the germline V gene (reference sequence). CDR3 length: 14 amino acids. CDR3 DNA sequence: TGTGCCAGCAGCTTGGGTGGGGCCCGCTACGAGCAGTACTTC. It specifies CASSLGGARYEQYF.

Concerning this clone: Other nucleotide sequences in the sample specify the same CDR3. V and J are TRBV2 and TRBJ1-5; the D gene is possibly TRBD1 (6 bases). Looked up from germline, CDR1 is SNHLY and CDR2 is FYNNEI. Deletions cut 2 bases from V and 7 bases from J, with 30 bases between. The CDR3 sequence is 20 residues long. CDR3 DNA sequence: TGTGCCAGCAGTGAATCTTTTCTGTGGGGTACAGGGCCGGGGGGGCAGCCCCAGCATTTT. Translation gives CASSESFLWGTGPGGQPQHF.

The chain employs TRBV5-1 and TRBJ2-3; a weak D match, TRBD2 (6 bases). This CDR3 is 15 amino acids long. With 6 bases removed from V and 1 base from J, the gap between germline ends came to 15 bases. The germline CDR1 and CDR2 sequences are SGHRS and YFSETQ. The CDR3 DNA is TGCGCCAGCACCCTTAGTTGGAGGGGCACAGATACGCAGTATTTT. Translating it yields CASTLSWRGTDTQYF.

This clone has a handful of counts. The V call is TRBV18, the J call TRBJ2-1, with 8 bases fitting TRBD2. Germline CDR1 is KGHSH and CDR2 is LQKENI. This CDR3 has 15 amino acids. With 2 bases clipped from V and 8 bases from J, the junction kept 8 bases outside the gene matches. CDR3 DNA: TGTGCCAGCTCACCAATTAGCGGGACAAGGGATGAGCAGTTCTTC. It is translated as CASSPISGTRDEQFF. The whole variable domain, filled in from reference TRBV18 and TRBJ2-1, reads NAGVMQNPRHLVRRRGQEARLRCSPMKGHSHVYWYRQLPEEGLKFMVYLQKENIIDESGMPKERFSAEFPKEGPSILRIQQVVRGDSAAYFCASSPISGTRDEQFFGPGTRLTVL.